What follows are 9 T cell receptor beta chains derived from one specimen sequenced in a study of the immune and genomic landscape of osteosarcoma. Some clones are missing from TCRdb's copy, which holds only in-frame ones; the method was immunoSEQ multiplex PCR. The sample comprises 300 to 500 clones, over 65% of which are singletons, and roughly 15% rests with the top ten. What was sequenced was metastatic tumor tissue from the lung. Receptors originate from a man younger than 30 with osteosarcoma.

In its sample, this clone was seen once. The V and J genes are TRBV18 and TRBJ1-5; 8 bases align to TRBD1. This CDR3 spans 13 amino acids. V trimming: 6 bases; J trimming: 7 bases; junction bases outside the gene matches: 5. CDR1 is KGHSH, CDR2 LQKENI, per germline. This CDR3 is CASSPDREQPQHF. The CDR3 DNA is TGTGCCAGCTCGCCGGACAGGGAACAGCCCCAGCATTTT.

This clone occurred a few times. The gene calls are TRBV7-8 and TRBJ2-7; TRBD2 is a possible D gene (6 bases). V gave up 7 bases and J gave up 1 base, with 11 bases separating them. The CDR3 has 13 residues. Looked up from germline, CDR1 is SGHVS and CDR2 is FQNEAQ. CDR3 coding DNA: TGTGCCAGCACCCTTGGGGGGTCCTACGAGCAGTACTTC. Protein: CASTLGGSYEQYF.

The chain recombines TRBV7-2 with TRBJ2-1, with 13 bases fitting TRBD2. V was pared by 3 bases and J by 7 bases, with 3 bases of the junction left unmatched. Germline CDR1 reads SGHTA; CDR2 reads FQGNSA. The CDR3 has 15 residues. Written as DNA, the CDR3 is TGTGCCAGCAGCTTGACTAGCGGGAGGTTAAATGAGCAGTTCTTC. This codes for CASSLTSGRLNEQFF.

The chain couples TRBV7-6 to TRBJ2-1; perhaps TRBD1 as D (7 bases). CDR1 is SGHVS and CDR2 is FNYEAQ in the germline V gene. The CDR3 has 14 amino acids. V was pared by 4 bases and J by 3 bases, with 10 bases between. The CDR3 region is CASSYQGGYNEQFF. CDR3 DNA sequence: TGTGCCAGCAGCTACCAGGGGGGCTACAATGAGCAGTTCTTC.

The chain links TRBV19 to TRBJ1-6; 7 bases line up with TRBD1. The V segment lost 7 bases and the J segment 7 bases; nucleotides outside the gene matches: 10. Per germline, CDR1 LNHDA and CDR2 SQIVND (reference sequence). This CDR3 is built from 15 residues. CDR3 loop: CASTPDRVGNSPLHF. For the CDR3, the DNA is TGTGCCAGTACCCCAGACAGGGTCGGCAATTCACCCCTCCACTTT.

This rearrangement joins TRBV6-4 to TRBJ1-5, with TRBD1 identical over 10 bases. In germline, CDR1 is MRHNA, CDR2 SNTAGT. The CDR3 consists of 20 residues. The V and J ends lost 4 bases and 2 bases, in that order; junction bases with no gene match: 17. CDR3: CASSGPSTGGKTGGNQPQHF. CDR3 bases: TGTGCCAGCAGTGGCCCCTCGACAGGGGGCAAGACTGGTGGCAATCAGCCCCAGCATTTT.

The chain uses TRBV6-5 and TRBJ2-5; 11 positions match TRBD2. Near its end, the DNA agrees better with TRBJ2-7, so the J call may be wrong. Looked up from germline, CDR1 is MNHEY and CDR2 is SVGAGI. The CDR3 runs to 15 residues. The CDR3 sequence: CASRSTSGMFYEQYF. For the CDR3, the DNA is TGTGCCAGCAGGTCGACTAGCGGGATGTTCTACGAGCAGTACTTC.

In its sample, this clone was seen a few times. Other DNA sequences from this sample encode an identical CDR3 as well. The CDR3 sequence is CASSLTSGRYNEQFF. Written as DNA, the CDR3 is TGTGCCAGCAGCTTAACTAGCGGGAGGTACAATGAGCAGTTCTTC. The rearrangement links TRBV7-2 to TRBJ2-1, with TRBD2 matching 12 bases. V lost 2 bases, J lost 4 bases, and 0 bases stayed unmatched. Germline V CDR1 and CDR2: SGHTA, FQGNSA. The CDR3 totals 15 residues.

The J gene is TRBJ1-1, the V gene TRBV19, with D perhaps matching TRBD1 (6 bases). V was cut by 7 bases and J by 1 base, with 7 bases left in between. Germline V lookup: CDR1 LNHDA, CDR2 SQIVND (reference sequence). The CDR3 length is 12 residues. Here the CDR3 reads CASKGGNTEAFF. The CDR3 bases are TGTGCCAGTAAAGGGGGGAACACTGAAGCTTTCTTT.